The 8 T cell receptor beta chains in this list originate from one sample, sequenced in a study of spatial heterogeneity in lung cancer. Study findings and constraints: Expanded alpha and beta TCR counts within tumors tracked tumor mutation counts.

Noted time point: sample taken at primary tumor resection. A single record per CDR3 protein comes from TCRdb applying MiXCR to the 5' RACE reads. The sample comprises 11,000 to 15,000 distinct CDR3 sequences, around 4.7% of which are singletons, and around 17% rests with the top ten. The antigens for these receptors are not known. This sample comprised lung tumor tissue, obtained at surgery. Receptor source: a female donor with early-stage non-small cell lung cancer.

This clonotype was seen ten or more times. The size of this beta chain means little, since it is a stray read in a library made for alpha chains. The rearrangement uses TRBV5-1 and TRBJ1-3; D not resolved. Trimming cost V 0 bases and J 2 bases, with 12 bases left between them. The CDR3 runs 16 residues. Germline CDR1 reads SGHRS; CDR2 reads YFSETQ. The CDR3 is CASSLEFQAAGNTIYF. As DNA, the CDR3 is TGCGCCAGCAGCTTGGAGTTCCAGGCGGCTGGAAACACCATATATTTT.

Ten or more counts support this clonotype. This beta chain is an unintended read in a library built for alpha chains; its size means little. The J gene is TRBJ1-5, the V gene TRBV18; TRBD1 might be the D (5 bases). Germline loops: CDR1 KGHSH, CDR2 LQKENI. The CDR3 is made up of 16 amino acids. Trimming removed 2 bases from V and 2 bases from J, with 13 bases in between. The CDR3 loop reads CASSPKQLGGNQPQHF. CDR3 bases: TGTGCCAGCTCACCAAAACAACTGGGGGGCAATCAGCCCCAGCATTTT. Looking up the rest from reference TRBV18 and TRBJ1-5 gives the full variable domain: NAGVMQNPRHLVRRRGQEARLRCSPMKGHSHVYWYRQLPEEGLKFMVYLQKENIIDESGMPKERFSAEFPKEGPSILRIQQVVRGDSAAYFCASSPKQLGGNQPQHFGDGTRLSIL.

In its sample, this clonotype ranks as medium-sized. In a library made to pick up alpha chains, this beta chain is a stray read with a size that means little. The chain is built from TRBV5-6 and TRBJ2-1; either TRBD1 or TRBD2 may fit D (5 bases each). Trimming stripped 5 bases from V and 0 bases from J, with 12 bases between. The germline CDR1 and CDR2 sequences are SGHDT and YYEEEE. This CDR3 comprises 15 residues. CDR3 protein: CASRGTVSSYNEQFF. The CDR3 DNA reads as TGTGCCAGCAGGGGGACGGTGAGCTCCTACAATGAGCAGTTCTTC.

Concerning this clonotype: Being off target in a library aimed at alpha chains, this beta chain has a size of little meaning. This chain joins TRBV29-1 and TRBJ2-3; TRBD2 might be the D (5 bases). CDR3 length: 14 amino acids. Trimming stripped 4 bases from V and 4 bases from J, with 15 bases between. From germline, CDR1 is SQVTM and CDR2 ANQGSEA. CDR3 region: CSVGHEGNADTQYF. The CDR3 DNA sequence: TGCAGCGTTGGGCACGAGGGTAACGCAGATACGCAGTATTTT.

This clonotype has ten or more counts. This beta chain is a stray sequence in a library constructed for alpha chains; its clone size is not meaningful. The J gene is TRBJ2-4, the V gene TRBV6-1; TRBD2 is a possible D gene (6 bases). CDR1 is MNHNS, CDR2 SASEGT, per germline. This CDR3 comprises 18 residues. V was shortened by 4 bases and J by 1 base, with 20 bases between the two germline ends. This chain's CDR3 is CASSADPSGGKAKNIQYF. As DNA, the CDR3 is TGTGCCAGCAGTGCGGACCCGAGTGGGGGGAAGGCCAAAAACATTCAGTACTTC.

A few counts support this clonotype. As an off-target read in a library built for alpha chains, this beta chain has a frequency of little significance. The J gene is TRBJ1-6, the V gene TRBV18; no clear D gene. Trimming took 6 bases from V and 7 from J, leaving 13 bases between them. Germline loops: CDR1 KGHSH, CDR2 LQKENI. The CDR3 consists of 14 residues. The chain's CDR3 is CASSSPANNSPLHF. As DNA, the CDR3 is TGTGCCAGCTCCTCACCGGCGAACAATTCACCCCTCCACTTT.

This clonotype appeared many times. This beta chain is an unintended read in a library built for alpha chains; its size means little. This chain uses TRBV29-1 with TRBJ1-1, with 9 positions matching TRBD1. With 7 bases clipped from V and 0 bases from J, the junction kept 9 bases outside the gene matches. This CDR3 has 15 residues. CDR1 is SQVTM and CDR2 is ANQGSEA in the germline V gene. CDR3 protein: CSGTGGWGMNTEAFF. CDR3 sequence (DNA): TGCAGCGGAACAGGGGGCTGGGGCATGAACACTGAAGCTTTCTTT.

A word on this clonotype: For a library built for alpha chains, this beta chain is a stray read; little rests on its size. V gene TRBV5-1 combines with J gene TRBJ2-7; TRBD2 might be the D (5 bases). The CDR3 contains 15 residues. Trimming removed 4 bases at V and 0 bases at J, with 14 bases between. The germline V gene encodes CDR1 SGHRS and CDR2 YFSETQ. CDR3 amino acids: CASSDTPGVSYEQYF. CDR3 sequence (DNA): TGCGCCAGCAGCGACACTCCCGGGGTCTCCTACGAGCAGTACTTC.